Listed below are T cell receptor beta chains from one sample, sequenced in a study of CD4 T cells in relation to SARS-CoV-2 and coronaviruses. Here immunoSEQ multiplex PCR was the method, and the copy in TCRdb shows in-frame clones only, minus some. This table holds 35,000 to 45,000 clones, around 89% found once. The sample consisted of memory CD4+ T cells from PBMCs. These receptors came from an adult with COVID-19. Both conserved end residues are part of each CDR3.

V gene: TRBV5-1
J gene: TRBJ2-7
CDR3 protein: CASSPMGQANYEQYF

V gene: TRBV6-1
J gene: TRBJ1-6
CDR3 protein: CASSDGPYNSPLHF

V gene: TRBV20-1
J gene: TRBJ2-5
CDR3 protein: CSASRGSITWETQYF

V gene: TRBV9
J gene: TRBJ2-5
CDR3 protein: CASSVGFGGPETQYF

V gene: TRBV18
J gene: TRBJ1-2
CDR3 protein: CASSPPSEVYGYTF

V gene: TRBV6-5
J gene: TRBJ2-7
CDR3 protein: CASSYSPTYEQYF

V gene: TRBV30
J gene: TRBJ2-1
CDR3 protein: CAWSISSLPGNEQFF

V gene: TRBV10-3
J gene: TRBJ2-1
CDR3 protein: CAISAAYNEQFF

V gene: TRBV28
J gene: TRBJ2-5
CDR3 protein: CASSLVAGGRETQYF

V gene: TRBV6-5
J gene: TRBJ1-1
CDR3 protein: CASSSQGGGINTEAFF

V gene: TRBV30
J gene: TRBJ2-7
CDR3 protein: CAWSGGFDEQYF

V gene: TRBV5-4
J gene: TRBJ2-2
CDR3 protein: CASSLGLAGSLGELFF

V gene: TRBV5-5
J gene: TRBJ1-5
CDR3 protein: CASTLGLGGNQPQHF

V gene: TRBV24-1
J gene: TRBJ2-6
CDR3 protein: CAAGTGGAGANVLTF

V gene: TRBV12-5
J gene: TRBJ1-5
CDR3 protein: CASGLGGGGNQPQHF

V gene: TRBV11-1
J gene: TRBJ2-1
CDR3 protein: CASSARAAIGHDEQFF

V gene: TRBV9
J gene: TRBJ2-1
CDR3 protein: CASSDTDRLYGYEQFF

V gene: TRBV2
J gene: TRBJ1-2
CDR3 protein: CASSDRQGARDGYTF

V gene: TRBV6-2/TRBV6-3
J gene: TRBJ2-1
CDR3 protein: CASSYFNEQFF

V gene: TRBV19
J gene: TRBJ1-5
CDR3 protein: CASSIFRDISNQPQHF

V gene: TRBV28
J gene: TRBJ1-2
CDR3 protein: CASQPGQGFSFGYTF

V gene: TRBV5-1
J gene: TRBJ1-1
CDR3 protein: CASSAFGSGGEKAFF

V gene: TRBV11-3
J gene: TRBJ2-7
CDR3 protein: CASSSGQGAGEQYF

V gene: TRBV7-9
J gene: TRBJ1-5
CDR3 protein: CASSQQKTGDQPQHF

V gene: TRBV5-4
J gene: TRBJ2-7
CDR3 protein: CASSLGGQHSYEQYF

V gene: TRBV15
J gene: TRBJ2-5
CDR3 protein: CATSAGSKETQYF

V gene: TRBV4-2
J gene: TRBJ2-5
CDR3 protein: CASSQDEQGTKYQETQYF

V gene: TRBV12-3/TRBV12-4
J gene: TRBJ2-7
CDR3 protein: CASSFLDEQYF

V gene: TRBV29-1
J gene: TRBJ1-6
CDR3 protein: CSVEAGAGALHF

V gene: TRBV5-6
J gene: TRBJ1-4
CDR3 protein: CASSLEPVAPNEKLFF

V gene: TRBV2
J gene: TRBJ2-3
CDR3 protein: CASSDRAGLTDTQYF

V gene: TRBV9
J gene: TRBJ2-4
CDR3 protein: CASSVGGAKNIQYF

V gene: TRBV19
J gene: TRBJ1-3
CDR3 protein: CASTRGGLSGNTIYF

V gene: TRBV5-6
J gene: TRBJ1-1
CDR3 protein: CASRRQGNTEAFF

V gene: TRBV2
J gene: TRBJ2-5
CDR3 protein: CASSGDLGETQYF

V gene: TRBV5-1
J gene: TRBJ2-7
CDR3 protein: CASSLGRLYEQYF

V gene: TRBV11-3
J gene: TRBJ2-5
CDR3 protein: CASSLEWEETQYF

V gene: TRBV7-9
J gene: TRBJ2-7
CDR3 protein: CASSYGQLYEQYF

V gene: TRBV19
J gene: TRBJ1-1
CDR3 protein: CASSDSGLKNTEAFF

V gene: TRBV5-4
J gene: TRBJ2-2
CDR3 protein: CASSLWGLNTGELFF

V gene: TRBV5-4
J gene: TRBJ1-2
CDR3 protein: CASSLGRDRGVYGYTF

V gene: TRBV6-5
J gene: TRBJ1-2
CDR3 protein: CASSYSVQYGYTF

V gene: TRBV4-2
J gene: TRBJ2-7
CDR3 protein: CASSQVGGAASGEQYF

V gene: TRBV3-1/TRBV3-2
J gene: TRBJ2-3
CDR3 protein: CASSPYLISTDTQYF

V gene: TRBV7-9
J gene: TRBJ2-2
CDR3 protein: CASSLEARDGELFF

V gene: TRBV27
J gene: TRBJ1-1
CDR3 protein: CASSSDRGLRSTEAFF

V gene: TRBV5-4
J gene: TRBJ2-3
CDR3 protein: CASSFGNWRGKGDTQYF

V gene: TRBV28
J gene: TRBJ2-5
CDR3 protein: CASRTVQETQYF

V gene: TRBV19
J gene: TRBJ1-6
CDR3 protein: CASSIANVRGYNSPLHF

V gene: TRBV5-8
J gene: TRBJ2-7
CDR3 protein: CASSFYPSYEQYF

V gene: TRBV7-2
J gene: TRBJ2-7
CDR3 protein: CASSLRRDREQYF

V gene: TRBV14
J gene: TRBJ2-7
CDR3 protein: CASSQVLAGGPHEQYF

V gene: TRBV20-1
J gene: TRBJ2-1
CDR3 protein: CSASLGYNNEQFF

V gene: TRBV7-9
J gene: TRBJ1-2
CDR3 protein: CASSDLDGSYGYTF

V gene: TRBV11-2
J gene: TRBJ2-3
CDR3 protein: CASSSRDTQYF

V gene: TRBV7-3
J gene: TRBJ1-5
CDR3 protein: CASSIIRTGPASQPQHF

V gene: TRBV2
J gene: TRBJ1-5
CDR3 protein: CASREDSYQPQHF

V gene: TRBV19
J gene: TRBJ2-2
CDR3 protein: CASSLRLAGGNTGELFF

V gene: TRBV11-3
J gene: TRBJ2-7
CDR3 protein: CASSGGTVPYEQYF

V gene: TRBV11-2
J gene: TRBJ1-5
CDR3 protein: CASSLDVYQPQHF